This entry lists 13 T cell receptor beta chains sequenced from one sample in a study of cytomegalovirus exposure and HLA in healthy donors. In the PCR, 60 Vbeta and 13 Jbeta primers were used. Profiling relied on immunoSEQ multiplex PCR, and the TCRdb table lists in-frame clones only, not all of them. Altogether around 140,000 clones are present, 75% to 85% being singletons, with the ten largest covering roughly 1.3%. The sample taken for sequencing was PBMCs. The receptors stem from a woman aged 40 to 50 in good health and CMV-seronegative.

This clone was recorded once. The chain recombines TRBV5-6 with TRBJ1-1; TRBD1 agrees at 8 bases. The germline V gene has CDR1 SGHDT and CDR2 YYEEEE. The CDR3 has 16 residues. V lost 4 bases, J lost 7 bases, and 15 bases stayed unmatched. The CDR3 is CASSLPRGRGRDEAFF. The CDR3 DNA reads as TGTGCCAGCAGCCTCCCACGGGGCAGGGGGCGTGATGAAGCTTTCTTT.

The genes are TRBV15 and TRBJ2-7, with D possibly being TRBD1 (6 bases). There are 14 residues in the CDR3. In germline, CDR1 is LNHNV, CDR2 YYDKDF (reference sequence). Trimming took off 2 bases at V and 0 bases at J, with 8 bases between the two ends. CDR3 loop: CATSRQGISYEQYF. Here the CDR3 DNA reads TGTGCCACCAGCAGACAGGGGATCTCCTACGAGCAGTACTTC. The variable domain in full, with the rest retrieved from reference TRBV15 and TRBJ2-7, is DAMVIQNPRYQVTQFGKPVTLSCSQTLNHNVMYWYQQKSSQAPKLLFHYYDKDFNNEADTPDNFQSRRPNTSFCFLDIRSPGLGDTAMYLCATSRQGISYEQYFGPGTRLTVT.

The V and J genes are TRBV19 and TRBJ1-1, with D hard to call. Trimming cost V 6 bases and J 6 bases, with 17 bases left between them. Germline V lookup: CDR1 LNHDA, CDR2 SQIVND (reference sequence). The CDR3 runs to 14 residues. Written as DNA, the CDR3 is TGTGCCAGTAGCCCTCCGGGGTTGAGGCCTGAAGCTTTCTTT. This translates into CASSPPGLRPEAFF.

The chain joins TRBV27 to TRBJ2-1; 9 positions match TRBD1. The CDR3 has 16 residues. V dropped 4 bases and J dropped 6; count of bases not matched to a gene: 10. The germline gives CDR1 MNHEY, CDR2 SMNVEV (reference sequence). CDR3 in DNA: TGTGCCAGCAGTTCGCAGGGGACAGGGAGGGTCAATGAGCAGTTCTTC. It encodes CASSSQGTGRVNEQFF.

The CDR3 coding sequence is TGTGCCAGCACCCCGCCAGGGGGATACGAGCAGTACTTC. Translating gives CASTPPGGYEQYF. V usage is TRBV5-4 and J usage is TRBJ2-7; 7 nucleotides align to TRBD1. Looked up from germline, CDR1 is SGHNT and CDR2 is YYREEE (reference sequence). The J segment lost 4 bases and the V segment lost 6 bases, leaving 7 bases of the junction unmatched. This CDR3 contains 13 residues.

The chain links TRBV4-3 to TRBJ1-4; TRBD1 aligns across 10 bases. Germline V lookup: CDR1 LGHNA, CDR2 YSLEER. The CDR3 runs to 15 residues. V shed 2 bases and J 5 bases; nucleotides not matched to a gene: 2. The chain's CDR3 is CASSQSTGGNEKLFF. The CDR3 DNA is TGCGCCAGCAGCCAATCGACAGGGGGCAATGAAAAACTGTTTTTT.

The rearrangement uses TRBV28 and TRBJ2-7; perhaps TRBD1 as D (6 bases). The CDR3 length is 15 residues. The germline V and J ends were trimmed by 4 bases and 0 bases, with 13 bases remaining between them. In germline, CDR1 is MDHEN, CDR2 SYDVKM. The CDR3 sequence is CASSSPDRTSYEQYF. CDR3 bases: TGTGCCAGCAGTTCCCCCGACAGGACCTCCTACGAGCAGTACTTC.

The chain combines TRBV7-2 with TRBJ1-1, with D perhaps TRBD1 (6 bases). The CDR3 loop spans 13 amino acids. V dropped 5 bases and J dropped 4 bases, with 11 bases sitting between them. From germline, CDR1 is SGHTA and CDR2 FQGNSA. In DNA, the CDR3 is TGTGCCAGCAGCCTACAGGGCGGCACTGAAGCTTTCTTT. Protein product: CASSLQGGTEAFF.

V is TRBV27 and J is TRBJ2-3; TRBD2 aligns across 10 bases. Germline V CDR1 and CDR2: MNHEY, SMNVEV (reference sequence). The CDR3 sequence is 14 residues long. The junction had 3 bases not matched to a gene; V was cut back by 5 bases and J by 4 bases. The CDR3 coding sequence is TGTGCCAGCAGTCCGCTAGCGGGGGCAGATACGCAGTATTTT. Translation gives CASSPLAGADTQYF.

This chain joins TRBV7-9 and TRBJ2-7; a possible D gene is TRBD1 (5 bases). The V end lost 11 bases, the J end lost 4 bases, and 18 bases lay between the germline ends. CDR3 length: 13 amino acids. In germline, CDR1 is SEHNR, CDR2 FQNEAQ (reference sequence). The CDR3 region has the DNA TGTGCCGGTTCTCGGTCTGGGGCATACGAGCAGTACTTC. Translated, it gives CAGSRSGAYEQYF. The full variable domain, in which reference TRBV7-9 and TRBJ2-7 provide the parts outside the CDR3, is DTGVSQNPRHKITKRGQNVTFRCDPISEHNRLYWYRQTLGQGPEFLTYFQNEAQLEKSRLLSDRFSAERPKGSFSTLEIQRTEQGDSAMYLCAGSRSGAYEQYFGPGTRLTVT.

Written as DNA, the CDR3 is TGCAGTGCTCCGGATTTCCCAGGGGTTTTTTTT. Encoded protein: CSAPDFPGVFF. The V call is TRBV20-1, the J call TRBJ1-4, with D maybe TRBD1 (6 bases). The CDR3 sequence is 11 residues long. V lost 5 bases, J lost 17 bases, and 18 bases lay in between. Germline CDR1 DFQATT, CDR2 SNEGSKA (reference sequence).

The chain combines TRBV5-6 with TRBJ1-2; D remains ambiguous. Germline CDR1 reads SGHDT; CDR2 reads YYEEEE. The CDR3 is 13 amino acids. V gave up 3 bases and J gave up 8 bases, with 14 bases separating them. The CDR3 DNA reads as TGTGCCAGCAGCTCAAAGTCCGGGGAGGGCTACACCTTC. Its protein product is CASSSKSGEGYTF.

The chain couples TRBV11-2 to TRBJ1-2, with a weak D call TRBD1 (5 bases). Trimming cost V 3 bases and J 2 bases, with 13 bases left between them. This CDR3 spans 15 amino acids. The germline CDR1 and CDR2 sequences are SGHAT and FQNNGV. CDR3 region: CASSFLGGSNYGYTF. For the CDR3, the DNA is TGTGCCAGCAGCTTCCTCGGGGGTTCGAACTATGGCTACACCTTC.